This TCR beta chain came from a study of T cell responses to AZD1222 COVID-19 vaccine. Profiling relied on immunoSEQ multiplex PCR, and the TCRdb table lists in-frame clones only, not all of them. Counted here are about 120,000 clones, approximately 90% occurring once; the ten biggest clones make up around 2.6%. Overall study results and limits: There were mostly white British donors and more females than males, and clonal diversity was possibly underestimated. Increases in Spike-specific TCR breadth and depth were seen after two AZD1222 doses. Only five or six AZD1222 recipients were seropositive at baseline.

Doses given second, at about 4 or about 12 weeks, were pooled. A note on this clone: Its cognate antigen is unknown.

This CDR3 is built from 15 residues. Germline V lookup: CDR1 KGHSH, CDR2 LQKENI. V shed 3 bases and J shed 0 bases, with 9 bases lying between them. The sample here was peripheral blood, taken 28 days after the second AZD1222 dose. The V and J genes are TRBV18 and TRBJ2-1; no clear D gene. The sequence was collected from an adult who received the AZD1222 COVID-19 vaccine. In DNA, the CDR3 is TGTGCCAGCTCACCTTCCCTCAGCTCCTACAATGAGCAGTTCTTC. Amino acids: CASSPSLSSYNEQFF.